Described below is a single T cell receptor beta chain sequence and its context. TCRdb's table, derived via immunoSEQ multiplex PCR, lists solely in-frame clones and lacks some. The sample contains some 100,000 clones, roughly 90% of which appear only once. This record comes from a study of blood T cell repertoires in COVID-19. The junction had 5 bases not matched to a gene; V was cut back by 5 bases and J by 11 bases. The germline V gene encodes CDR1 SEHNR and CDR2 FQNEAQ (reference sequence). This CDR3 has 12 amino acids. The chain carries TRBV7-9 and TRBJ1-1; 10 bases match TRBD1. The sequenced material came from peripheral blood. This TCR derives from a human donor with active COVID-19. The donor label of this sample is uncertain. The CDR3 nucleotides are TGTGCCAGCAGCAGTGGGACAGGGGAGGCTTTCTTT. Amino acids: CASSSGTGEAFF.